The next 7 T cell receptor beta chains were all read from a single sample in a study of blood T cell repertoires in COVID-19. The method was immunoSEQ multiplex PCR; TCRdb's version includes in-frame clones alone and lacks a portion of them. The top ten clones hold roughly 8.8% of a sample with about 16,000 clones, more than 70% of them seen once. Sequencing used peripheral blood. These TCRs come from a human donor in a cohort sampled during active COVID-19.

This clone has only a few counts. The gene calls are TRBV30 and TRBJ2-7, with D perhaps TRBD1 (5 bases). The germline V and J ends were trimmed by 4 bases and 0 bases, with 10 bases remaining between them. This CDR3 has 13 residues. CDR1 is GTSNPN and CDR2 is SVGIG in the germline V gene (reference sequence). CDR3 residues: CAWKGRSSYEQYF. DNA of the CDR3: TGTGCCTGGAAGGGGCGGAGCTCCTACGAGCAGTACTTC.

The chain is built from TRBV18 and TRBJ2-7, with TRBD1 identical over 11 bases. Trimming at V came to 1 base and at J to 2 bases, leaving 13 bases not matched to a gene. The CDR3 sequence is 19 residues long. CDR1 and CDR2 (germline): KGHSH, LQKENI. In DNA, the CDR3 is TGTGCCAGCTCACCACAGTGGGACAGGGGGTTCTCTGACCCCTACGAGCAGTACTTC. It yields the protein CASSPQWDRGFSDPYEQYF.

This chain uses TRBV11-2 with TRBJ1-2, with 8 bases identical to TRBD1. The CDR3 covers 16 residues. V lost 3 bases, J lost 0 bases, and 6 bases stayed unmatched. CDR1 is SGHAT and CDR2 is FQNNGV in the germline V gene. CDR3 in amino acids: CASSFSGTGANYGYTF. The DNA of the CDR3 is TGTGCCAGCAGCTTTTCCGGGACAGGAGCTAACTATGGCTACACCTTC.

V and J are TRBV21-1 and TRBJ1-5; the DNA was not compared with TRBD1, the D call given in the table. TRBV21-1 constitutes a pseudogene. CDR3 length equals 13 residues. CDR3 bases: TGTGCCAGCAGCAAACAGGGGGATCAGCCCCAGCATTTT. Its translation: CASSKQGDQPQHF.

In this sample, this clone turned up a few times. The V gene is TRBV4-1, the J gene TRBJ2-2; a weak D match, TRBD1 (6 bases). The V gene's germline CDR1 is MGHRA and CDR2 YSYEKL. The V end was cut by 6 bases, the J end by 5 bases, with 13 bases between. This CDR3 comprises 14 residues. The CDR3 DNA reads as TGCGCCAGCAGTCAACAGGGTTGGACCGGGGAGCTGTTTTTT. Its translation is CASSQQGWTGELFF.

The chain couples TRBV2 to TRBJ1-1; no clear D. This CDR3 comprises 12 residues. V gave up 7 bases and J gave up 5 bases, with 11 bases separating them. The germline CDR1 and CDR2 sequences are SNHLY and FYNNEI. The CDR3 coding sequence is TGTGCCAGCAAGTTTTCGCGAACTGAAGCTTTCTTT. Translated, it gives CASKFSRTEAFF.

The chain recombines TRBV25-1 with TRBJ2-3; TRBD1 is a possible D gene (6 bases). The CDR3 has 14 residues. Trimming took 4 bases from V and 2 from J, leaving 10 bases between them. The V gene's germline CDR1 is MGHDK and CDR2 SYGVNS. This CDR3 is CASSVAGATDTQYF. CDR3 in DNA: TGTGCCAGCAGTGTCGCAGGGGCCACAGATACGCAGTATTTT.